The table lists the clone carrying this T cell receptor beta chain with many counts. Its antigen is as yet unknown. This sample was taken from a study of molecular identifiers for immune sequencing clone quantification. Across the study: In replicates, RNA taken from approximately 20,000 or 100,000 naive CD8 cells was divided five ways, and four portions underwent sequencing.

Notes on the study in general: Spike-in Jurkat TCR RNA from a single cell reportedly registered among about a million naive cells.

V shed 3 bases and J shed 4 bases, with 10 bases lying between them. The CDR3 consists of 14 residues. Germline V CDR1 and CDR2: SGHTA, FQGNSA. Sequencing libraries of naive CD8 cells derived from approximately 20,000 to 1,000,000 sorted cells with 10%, 30% or 50% RNA. TCR libraries were built in bulk with a published protocol and specific TCR primers. TCRdb redid the calling of the PCR reads with MiXCR, one entry per CDR3 protein. The data hold over 600,000 distinct CDR3 sequences, with approximately 20% observed a single time. Material for sequencing was naive CD8+ T cells from blood, with Jurkat cell RNA spiked in. Subset given: FACS-sorted CD8+CD4-CCR7+CD45RA+ naive T cells. The rearrangement uses TRBV7-2 and TRBJ2-1, with D maybe TRBD1 (6 bases). The sequence was obtained from a human donor in good health. Some libraries in this study had Jurkat cell RNA spiked in. CDR3 sequence: CASSFGTKYNEQFF. In DNA form, the CDR3 reads TGTGCCAGCAGCTTCGGGACAAAATACAATGAGCAGTTCTTC.